The sequence of this T cell receptor beta chain was determined in a study of shared clonotypes between healthy human individuals. As for this clone: Its antigen is unknown. Different DNA sequences within this sample yield the same CDR3.

Study results and caveats: Few donors restricted represented genetic and exposure-history diversity.

Profiling relied on immunoSEQ multiplex PCR, and the TCRdb table lists in-frame clones only, not all of them. The sample carries 1,100,000 or so clones, about 80% recorded once. Germline values: CDR1 SGHRS, CDR2 YFSETQ. This CDR3 is 12 amino acids long. V shed 2 bases, J shed 6 bases, and the junction held 2 bases outside the gene matches. Sequencing used memory CD4+ T cells from PBMCs. Subset in this sample: CD45RA-negative fraction. The sequence derives from a man aged 18 to 29 in good health. Some clones in this sample may be carry-over from other donors' samples. The chain recombines TRBV5-1 with TRBJ2-7; TRBD2 matches at 7 bases. The CDR3, as DNA: TGCGCCAGCAGCTTATCGGGAGGCGAGCAGTACTTC. Protein product: CASSLSGGEQYF.